This T cell receptor (beta chain) was sequenced during a study of blood T cell repertoires in COVID-19. The overall study: Researchers got acute and convalescent COVID-19 samples from the United States, Italy and Spain. T cells, B-cell-depleted T cells, or PBMCs provided the cDNA or gDNA that served as material.

In the study's own analysis: Amplifying reference gene primers gave estimates of nucleated cell counts. Repertoires were generated with immunoSEQ multiplex PCR, while TCRdb's copy carries only in-frame clones and drops some. V and J calls and clone size are copied from that table; D and trimming were computed from the DNA. This sample has tens of thousands of clones, with more than 80% found just once. Germline V lookup: CDR1 MDHEN, CDR2 SYDVKM. With V trimmed by 6 bases and J by 4 bases, 7 bases remained unmatched. This CDR3 has 14 amino acids. V and J are TRBV28 and TRBJ2-7, with 9 bases fitting TRBD1. The specimen sequenced was peripheral blood. This TCR was sampled from a man in his fifties or sixties with COVID-19, enrolled during active disease. In nucleotides, the CDR3 is TGTGCCAGCAGAAGCTCTGGACAGGGGTACGAGCAGTACTTC. This translates into CASRSSGQGYEQYF.